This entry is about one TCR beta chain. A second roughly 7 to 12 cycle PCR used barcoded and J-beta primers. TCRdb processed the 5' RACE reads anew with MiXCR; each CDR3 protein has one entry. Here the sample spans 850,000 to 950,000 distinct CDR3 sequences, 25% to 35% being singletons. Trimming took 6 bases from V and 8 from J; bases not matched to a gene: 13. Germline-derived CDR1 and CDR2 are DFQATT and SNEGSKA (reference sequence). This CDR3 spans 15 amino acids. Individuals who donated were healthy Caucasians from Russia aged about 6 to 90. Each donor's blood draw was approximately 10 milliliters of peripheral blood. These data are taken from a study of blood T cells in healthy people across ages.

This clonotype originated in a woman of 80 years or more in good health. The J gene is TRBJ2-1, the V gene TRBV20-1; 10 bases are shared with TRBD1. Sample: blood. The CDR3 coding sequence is TGCAGTGCGCAGCCGGGACAGGGGCGAATCGATGAGCAGTTCTTC. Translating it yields CSAQPGQGRIDEQFF.